Here is one TCR beta chain with its context. The antigen remains unidentified. These data are taken from a study of cytotoxic CD8 clonotypes in ibrutinib-treated CLL. For the study at large: The taking of response samples occurred after a median approximately twelve months of treatment, with a range of 6 to 36. Study-level results: Baseline clonality, above age-matched healthy donor levels, tracked circulating CD8+ T-cell counts. Before falling back toward baseline at progression, clonality had risen at the time of ibrutinib response.

Generated by immunoSEQ multiplex PCR, the TCRdb table keeps only in-frame clones and is missing some. The repertoire includes about 300,000 clones, 70% to 80% of them detected once, and approximately 5.6% sits in the top ten. Deletions cut 3 bases from V and 3 bases from J, with 9 bases between. The length of the CDR3 is 14 residues. The germline CDR1 and CDR2 sequences are MGHRA and YSYEKL. The rearrangement joins TRBV4-1 to TRBJ1-3; weak D call: TRBD1 (5 bases). The sequencing used PBMCs, collected at disease progression, from a patient treated with ibrutinib. The source is a human donor with chronic lymphocytic leukemia. CDR3 protein: CASSQLGDGNTIYF. DNA of the CDR3: TGCGCCAGCAGCCAGCTAGGGGATGGAAACACCATATATTTT.